These T cell receptor beta chains were read from a single sample in a study of early T cells in non-severe SARS-CoV-2 infection. TCRdb reprocessed the 5' RACE reads with MiXCR, giving one entry per CDR3 protein. This sample has tens of thousands of distinct CDR3 sequences; roughly 6% occur once, and the top ten carry 7.8%. Sample: whole blood. The receptors come from an adult who was a healthcare worker with PCR-confirmed SARS-CoV-2 infection or an uninfected control (not recorded which). CDR3s include the opening cysteine and the closing phenylalanine or tryptophan. The order of the fields is V gene, D gene, J gene, clone size, CDR3 DNA, CDR3 protein. The D gene is left open where the match is weak. Expanded clones get a size class; other rows say once, few or many, or leave the size out.

TRBV20-1	.	TRBJ2-5	many	TGCAGTGCTAGCCGTTACCAAGAGACCCAGTACTTC	CSASRYQETQYF
TRBV5-1	.	TRBJ2-7	.	TGCGCCAGCAGCTTGGCCTCGTGGCCAGGAGGGTACTTC	CASSLASWPGGYF
TRBV6-5	.	TRBJ2-1	few	TGTGCCAGCAGTTCATTAGCGGTTAGTCGCTACAATGAGCAGTTCTTC	CASSSLAVSRYNEQFF
TRBV4-1	TRBD1	TRBJ1-2	many	TGCGCCAGCAGCCACACCGTGCCCACAGGGGTATCTGGCTACACCTTC	CASSHTVPTGVSGYTF
TRBV5-4	.	TRBJ1-1	few	TGTGCCAGCAGCTTTCCCGATTTGAACACTGAAGCTTTCTTT	CASSFPDLNTEAFF
TRBV29-1	.	TRBJ2-7	many	TGCAGCGTGGGTGGGGGCGGAGGCGTCGCGGGCGAGCAGTACTTC	CSVGGGGGVAGEQYF
TRBV6-5	.	TRBJ2-7	many	TGTGCCAGCAGTATGTCGACTCAATCCTACGAGCAGTACTTC	CASSMSTQSYEQYF
TRBV7-2	.	TRBJ2-7	.	TGTGCCAGCAGCTTAGCGGGCCCAGCCACCCACGAGCAGTACTTC	CASSLAGPATHEQYF
TRBV20-1	TRBD1	TRBJ1-4	many	TGCAGTGCAAGACAGGGGACGCGTGAAAAACTGTTTTTT	CSARQGTREKLFF
TRBV6-6	TRBD1	TRBJ1-1	many	TGTGCCAGCAGTTACCCGGGACAGGGGGCAAGGCGTGAAGCTTTCTTT	CASSYPGQGARREAFF
TRBV12-3/TRBV12-4	.	TRBJ1-1	.	TGTGCCAGCAGCGCCAGCGCGGACACTGAAGCTTTCTTT	CASSASADTEAFF
TRBV15	.	TRBJ1-6	.	TGTGCCACCAGCACCGGTTATAATTCACCCCTCCACTTT	CATSTGYNSPLHF
TRBV7-2	TRBD2	TRBJ2-1	.	TGTGCCAGCAGCCCCCGGGTAGCGGGGAGCTCCTACAATGAGCAGTTCTTC	CASSPRVAGSSYNEQFF
TRBV20-1	.	TRBJ1-3	many	TGCAGTGCTAGAGCAGAAGGATTTGGAAACACCATATATTTT	CSARAEGFGNTIYF
TRBV2	.	TRBJ1-2	few	TGTGCCAGCAGTGAGGCCCGGGGGCAAGTTTATGGCTACACCTTC	CASSEARGQVYGYTF
TRBV6-1	.	TRBJ2-2	few	TGTGCCAGCAGTCCGAGAAGCACCGGGGAGCTGTTTTTT	CASSPRSTGELFF
TRBV3-1	.	TRBJ1-1	few	TGTGCCAGCAGCCAGACACCCAACACTGAAGCTTTCTTT	CASSQTPNTEAFF
TRBV12-3/TRBV12-4	.	TRBJ2-2	many	TGTGCCAGCAGTTTCGGGGGCGCCGGGGAGCTGTTTTTT	CASSFGGAGELFF
TRBV5-1	TRBD2	TRBJ2-7	many	TGCGCCAGCAGCTTGGACCCTACTAGCGGGTCAGCCTCCTACGAGCAGTACTTC	CASSLDPTSGSASYEQYF
TRBV28	.	TRBJ2-7	few	TGTGCCAGCAGTCAACTCAGGGGTCAGTACTTC	CASSQLRGQYF
TRBV27	TRBD2	TRBJ2-7	many	TGTGCCAGCAGTTCCCGAGCGGGGGGGCCGGGCGAGCAGTACTTC	CASSSRAGGPGEQYF
TRBV7-6	.	TRBJ2-1	many	TGTGCCAGCAGCTTACCGGGGGTCGCCTACAATGAGCAGTTCTTC	CASSLPGVAYNEQFF
TRBV7-9	.	TRBJ2-5	.	TGTGCCAGCAGCTCAACAGGGACCGCTCAAGAGACCCAGTACTTC	CASSSTGTAQETQYF
TRBV7-2	.	TRBJ2-1	many	TGTGCCAGCAGCTTAGCCGGGAGAGTCTCCTACAATGAGCAGTTCTTC	CASSLAGRVSYNEQFF
TRBV12-3/TRBV12-4	.	TRBJ1-1	many	TGTGCCAGCAGTTCTGGGACCTTGAACACTGAAGCTTTCTTT	CASSSGTLNTEAFF
TRBV7-6	.	TRBJ1-1	.	TGTGCCAGCAGCGGAGACAGAGACATGAACACTGAAGCTTTCTTT	CASSGDRDMNTEAFF
TRBV12-3/TRBV12-4	.	TRBJ1-4	many	TGTGCCAGCAGTTTACAGGGGCGAGTTAATGAAAAACTGTTTTTT	CASSLQGRVNEKLFF
TRBV7-8	.	TRBJ1-3	few	TGTGCCAGCAGCTTATCAGGGACTGGAAACACCATATATTTT	CASSLSGTGNTIYF
TRBV11-2	.	TRBJ1-1	few	TGTGCCAGCAGCTACGGGCCGGACACTGAAGCTTTCTTT	CASSYGPDTEAFF
TRBV29-1	.	TRBJ2-7	.	TGCAGCGTTGAATTCAGGGGCGGCGAGCAGTACTTC	CSVEFRGGEQYF
TRBV7-9	TRBD2	TRBJ2-1	.	TGTGCCAGCAGCCCACTATCCTCGGGACTAAACAATGAGCAGTTCTTC	CASSPLSSGLNNEQFF
TRBV9	.	TRBJ2-7	many	TGTGCCAGCAGCGTAGGACGGGCGGGCAGCTCCTACGAGCAGTACTTC	CASSVGRAGSSYEQYF
TRBV6-5	TRBD1	TRBJ2-1	many	TGTGCCAGCAGTTACACGGGACAGGGCGCTGAGCAGTTCTTC	CASSYTGQGAEQFF
TRBV20-1	.	TRBJ2-3	few	TGCAGTGCTAGAGCCCAGCCGGGGGGCGGGGATACGCAGTATTTT	CSARAQPGGGDTQYF
TRBV4-1	TRBD1	TRBJ2-7	.	TGCGCCAGCAGCCCCGGACAGGGACCATCCTACGAGCAGTACTTC	CASSPGQGPSYEQYF